This record covers a single TCR beta chain. Alongside a J-beta primer mix, a sample-barcoded 5' primer served in a second PCR lasting roughly 7 to 11 cycles. One entry per CDR3 protein results from TCRdb running MiXCR on the 5' RACE reads. The sample carries approximately 670,000 distinct CDR3 sequences, about 43% recorded once. Germline-derived CDR1 and CDR2 are SNHLY and FYNNEI. The CDR3 is 13 residues long. V was pared by 5 bases and J by 5 bases, with 10 bases between. The sample originates from a study of blood T cells in healthy people across ages. The rearrangement uses TRBV2 and TRBJ2-4; D gene unclear. The sequence was collected from a man older than 75 in good health. Sequencing was done on a sample of blood. The CDR3 sequence: CASSLEEQNIQYF. CDR3 bases: TGTGCCAGCAGTCTTGAGGAACAAAACATTCAGTACTTC.